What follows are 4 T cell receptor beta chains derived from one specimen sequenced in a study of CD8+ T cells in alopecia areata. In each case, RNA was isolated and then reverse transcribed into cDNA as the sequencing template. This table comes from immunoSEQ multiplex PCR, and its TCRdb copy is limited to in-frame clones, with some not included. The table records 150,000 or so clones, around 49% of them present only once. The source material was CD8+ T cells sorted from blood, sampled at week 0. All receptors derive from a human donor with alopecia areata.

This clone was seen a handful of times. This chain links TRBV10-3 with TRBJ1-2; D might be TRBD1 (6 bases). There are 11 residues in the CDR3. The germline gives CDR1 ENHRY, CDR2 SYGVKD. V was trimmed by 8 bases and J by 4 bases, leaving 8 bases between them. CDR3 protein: CAIGQIYGYTF. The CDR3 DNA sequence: TGTGCCATCGGACAGATCTATGGCTACACCTTC.

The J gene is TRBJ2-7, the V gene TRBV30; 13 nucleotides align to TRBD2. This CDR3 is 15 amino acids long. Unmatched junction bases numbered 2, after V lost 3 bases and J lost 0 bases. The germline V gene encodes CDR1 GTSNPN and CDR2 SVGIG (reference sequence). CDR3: CAWSGLAGASYEQYF. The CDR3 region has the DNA TGTGCCTGGAGCGGACTAGCGGGGGCCTCCTACGAGCAGTACTTC.

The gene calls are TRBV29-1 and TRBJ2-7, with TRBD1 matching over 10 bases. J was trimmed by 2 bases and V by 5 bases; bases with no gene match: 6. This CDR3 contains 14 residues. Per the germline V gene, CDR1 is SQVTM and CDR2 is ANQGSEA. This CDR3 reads CSVITGTGAYEQYF. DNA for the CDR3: TGCAGCGTTATAACCGGGACAGGGGCCTACGAGCAGTACTTC.

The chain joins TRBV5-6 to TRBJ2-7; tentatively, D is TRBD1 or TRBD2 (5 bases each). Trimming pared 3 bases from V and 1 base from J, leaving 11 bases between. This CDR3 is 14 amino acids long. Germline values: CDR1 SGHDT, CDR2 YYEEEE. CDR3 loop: CASSSQGPSYEQYF. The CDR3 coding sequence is TGTGCCAGCAGCTCCCAGGGACCTTCCTACGAGCAGTACTTC.